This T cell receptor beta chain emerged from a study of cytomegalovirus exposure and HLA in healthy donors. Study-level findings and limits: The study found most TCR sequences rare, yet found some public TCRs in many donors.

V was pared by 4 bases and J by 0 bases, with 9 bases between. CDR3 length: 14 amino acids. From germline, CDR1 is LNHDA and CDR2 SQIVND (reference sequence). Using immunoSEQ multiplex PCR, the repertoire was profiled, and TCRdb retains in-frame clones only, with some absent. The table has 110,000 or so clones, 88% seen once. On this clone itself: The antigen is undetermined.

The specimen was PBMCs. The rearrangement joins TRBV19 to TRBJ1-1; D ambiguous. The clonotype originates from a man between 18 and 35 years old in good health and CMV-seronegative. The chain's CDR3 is CASSTQVLNTEAFF. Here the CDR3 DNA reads TGTGCCAGTAGTACCCAGGTTTTGAACACTGAAGCTTTCTTT.